These 21 T cell receptor beta chains came from one sample sequenced in a study of cytomegalovirus exposure and HLA in healthy donors. The PCR contained 60 Vbeta and 13 Jbeta primers. Libraries were prepared by immunoSEQ multiplex PCR; TCRdb keeps only in-frame clonotypes and omits some of them. The table lists 200,000 to 250,000 clones, 75% of them singletons. Sequencing was performed on PBMCs. The receptors derive from a young woman in good health and CMV-seronegative.

This clone was found once. The rearrangement links TRBV11-2 to TRBJ2-5, with TRBD2 matching 7 bases. V dropped 5 bases and J dropped 5; count of bases not matched to a gene: 8. Germline V gene data show CDR1 as SGHAT and CDR2 as FQNNGV. CDR3 length: 14 amino acids. CDR3 DNA sequence: TGTGCCAGCAGCCCGAGGACGGGAGGCGAGACCCAGTACTTC. Its protein product is CASSPRTGGETQYF.

The V call is TRBV13, the J call TRBJ2-1; tentatively, D is TRBD2 (6 bases). Trimming removed 4 bases at V and 4 bases at J, with 23 bases between. The V gene's germline CDR1 is PRHDT and CDR2 FYEKMQ (reference sequence). The CDR3 has 18 amino acids. CDR3 sequence: CASSSRGVGDFTYNEQFF. The CDR3 region has the DNA TGTGCCAGCAGCTCACGAGGGGTCGGGGACTTTACTTACAATGAGCAGTTCTTC.

V and J are TRBV11-3 and TRBJ1-2; TRBD1 is a possible D gene (6 bases). This CDR3 is built from 13 residues. V shed 5 bases and J shed 6 bases, with 13 bases lying between them. CDR1 and CDR2 (germline): SGHNT, YENEEA. Here the CDR3 reads CASSPRGADGYTF. The CDR3 nucleotides are TGTGCCAGCAGCCCCAGGGGCGCGGATGGCTACACCTTC.

The V call is TRBV6-5, the J call TRBJ1-2; weak D call: TRBD1 (6 bases). Trimming took 6 bases from V and 1 from J, leaving 15 bases between them. The V gene's germline CDR1 is MNHEY and CDR2 SVGAGI. The CDR3 runs 15 residues. The CDR3 DNA follows: TGTGCCAGCAGCTTGACAGGCCAAGATAACTATGGCTACACCTTC. Translated: CASSLTGQDNYGYTF.

The chain combines TRBV10-3 with TRBJ2-7; D is uncertain. Trimming took 0 bases from V and 9 from J, leaving 9 bases between them. There are 12 residues in the CDR3. Germline V gene lookup returns CDR1 ENHRY and CDR2 SYGVKD. The CDR3 DNA reads as TGTGCCATCAGTGAGTCGATGGCACCGCAGTACTTC. Translated, it gives CAISESMAPQYF.

This chain connects TRBV28 to TRBJ2-7; TRBD2 might be the D (7 bases). The ends were cut back, 4 bases at V and 3 bases at J, with 19 bases in the middle. Germline V gene lookup returns CDR1 MDHEN and CDR2 SYDVKM. The CDR3 runs 16 residues. The CDR3 reads CASSSRGRNEDYEQYF. The CDR3 DNA reads as TGTGCCAGCAGTTCGCGGGGGCGTAACGAAGACTACGAGCAGTACTTC.

This chain joins TRBV7-2 and TRBJ1-2; no reliable D call. The germline V gene has CDR1 SGHTA and CDR2 FQGNSA. The CDR3 spans 14 residues. The V end was cut by 11 bases, the J end by 8 bases, with 24 bases between. CDR3 region: CASDVGNGVGGYTF. CDR3 in DNA: TGTGCCTCGGACGTAGGCAACGGGGTGGGAGGCTACACCTTC.

The sample holds a few counts of this clone. The V call is TRBV27, the J call TRBJ1-1; 11 bases match TRBD1. CDR3 size: 16 residues. V was pared by 5 bases and J by 3 bases, with 8 bases of the junction left unmatched. From germline, CDR1 is MNHEY and CDR2 SMNVEV (reference sequence). The CDR3 nucleotides read TGTGCCAGCAGTCCGGACAGGGGGCGCGGGGACACTGAAGCTTTCTTT. Translation gives CASSPDRGRGDTEAFF.

The rearrangement links TRBV4-1 to TRBJ2-7, with TRBD2 as a possible D gene (6 bases). CDR3 length: 15 residues. The V end lost 4 bases, the J end lost 2 bases, and 15 bases lay between the germline ends. Germline V CDR1 and CDR2: MGHRA, YSYEKL. The CDR3 reads CASSPRPGTPYEQYF. CDR3 nucleotides: TGCGCCAGCAGCCCCCGACCCGGGACTCCCTACGAGCAGTACTTC.

The chain is built from TRBV6-1 and TRBJ2-7, with 9 bases fitting TRBD2. The CDR3 is 18 amino acids. CDR1 is MNHNS and CDR2 is SASEGT in the germline V gene. The V and J ends lost 4 bases and 3 bases, in that order; junction bases with no gene match: 16. CDR3: CASSGTAGTSIGIYEQYF. The CDR3 DNA sequence: TGTGCCAGCAGTGGAACCGCCGGGACTAGCATAGGTATCTACGAGCAGTACTTC.

The chain links TRBV10-3 to TRBJ2-1, with 9 positions matching TRBD2. This CDR3 has 15 amino acids. J gave up 8 bases and V 2 bases, and 7 bases lay outside the gene matches. CDR1 and CDR2 from the germline V gene are ENHRY and SYGVKD. The CDR3 nucleotides are TGTGCCATCAGTGAGCCGGGACTAGCTCCTCATGAGCAGTTCTTC. Translating it yields CAISEPGLAPHEQFF.

The rearrangement uses TRBV2 and TRBJ2-3, with a possible D match to TRBD2 (6 bases). The CDR3 loop spans 15 amino acids. Germline CDR1 reads SNHLY; CDR2 reads FYNNEI. V shed 3 bases and J shed 1 base, with 11 bases lying between them. The CDR3 DNA reads as TGTGCCAGCAGTGACATGGGGGAGGGCACAGATACGCAGTATTTT. It specifies CASSDMGEGTDTQYF.

This chain joins TRBV7-9 and TRBJ2-2, with 7 nucleotides matching TRBD1. This CDR3 is built from 17 residues. The trim removed 4 bases at V and 5 bases at J, leaving 13 bases unmatched. The germline gives CDR1 SEHNR, CDR2 FQNEAQ (reference sequence). Written as DNA, the CDR3 is TGTGCCAGCAGCTCCAGAAGGGGACAGCCATTAACCGGGGAGCTGTTTTTT. As protein: CASSSRRGQPLTGELFF. The full variable domain, with the rest looked up from reference TRBV7-9 and TRBJ2-2, is DTGVSQNPRHKITKRGQNVTFRCDPISEHNRLYWYRQTLGQGPEFLTYFQNEAQLEKSRLLSDRFSAERPKGSFSTLEIQRTEQGDSAMYLCASSSRRGQPLTGELFFGEGSRLTVL.

This clone has a handful of counts. This chain joins TRBV5-1 and TRBJ2-1, with 11 positions matching TRBD2. The CDR3 covers 17 residues. Germline V gene sequence: CDR1 SGHRS, CDR2 YFSETQ. V was pared by 4 bases and J by 10 bases, with 16 bases of the junction left unmatched. This CDR3 reads CASSPRVGTSGLGEQFF. CDR3 DNA: TGCGCCAGCAGCCCCAGGGTCGGGACTAGCGGCCTAGGGGAGCAGTTCTTC.

The chain has TRBV29-1 and TRBJ1-1, with D possibly TRBD1 on 5 matching bases. CDR1 SQVTM and CDR2 ANQGSEA come from the germline V gene. This CDR3 has 14 amino acids. Trimming took 3 bases from V and 2 from J, leaving 13 bases between them. CDR3 DNA: TGCAGCGTTGAGCCGAGGCAGGGTAACACTGAAGCTTTCTTT. Translation gives CSVEPRQGNTEAFF.

The CDR3 loop reads CATRDLDNEKLFF. For the CDR3, the DNA is TGTGCCACCAGGGACTTAGATAATGAAAAACTGTTTTTT. The chain couples TRBV6-6 to TRBJ1-4, with D tentatively TRBD1 (5 bases). The V and J ends lost 10 bases and 4 bases respectively, with 13 bases between them. CDR1 is MNHNY, CDR2 SVGAGI, per germline (reference sequence). This CDR3 is built from 13 residues.

The rearrangement uses TRBV27 and TRBJ1-2; no firm D call. The germline V and J ends were trimmed by 3 bases and 5 bases, with 10 bases remaining between them. Germline V gives CDR1 MNHEY, CDR2 SMNVEV (reference sequence). The length of the CDR3 is 13 residues. CDR3: CASSFEGGYGYTF. The CDR3 region has the DNA TGTGCCAGCAGTTTTGAGGGTGGGTATGGCTACACCTTC.

The chain employs TRBV6-1 and TRBJ2-3, with D possibly TRBD1 on 6 matching bases. The germline V and J ends were trimmed by 0 bases and 8 bases, with 21 bases remaining between them. Germline loops: CDR1 MNHNS, CDR2 SASEGT. The CDR3 loop spans 17 amino acids. CDR3 region: CASSEAMKDRPSLTQYF. DNA for the CDR3: TGTGCCAGCAGTGAAGCGATGAAAGACAGGCCCTCTCTTACGCAGTATTTT.

The J gene is TRBJ1-1, the V gene TRBV10-1, with 8 bases fitting TRBD1. This CDR3 comprises 19 residues. Germline lookup yields CDR1 WNHNN and CDR2 SYGVQD (reference sequence). The junction had 18 bases not matched to a gene; V was cut back by 5 bases and J by 1 base. The CDR3 here is CASSKTRQGPGMRNTEAFF. The DNA for the CDR3 is TGCGCCAGCAGTAAAACTCGACAGGGGCCGGGGATGAGGAACACTGAAGCTTTCTTT.

The rearrangement uses TRBV5-1 and TRBJ2-2, with TRBD1 matching over 10 bases. V lost 4 bases and J lost 4; bases outside the gene matches: 10. Germline V gene sequence: CDR1 SGHRS, CDR2 YFSETQ. The CDR3 covers 17 residues. CDR3 amino acids: CASSQERQGAGTGELFF. CDR3 bases: TGCGCCAGCAGCCAGGAGAGACAGGGGGCGGGCACCGGGGAGCTGTTTTTT.

The J gene is TRBJ2-2, the V gene TRBV13; the match to TRBD1 covers 10 bases. Germline CDR1 reads PRHDT; CDR2 reads FYEKMQ (reference sequence). Trimming took 5 bases from V and 3 from J; bases not matched to a gene: 9. The CDR3 covers 17 residues. In nucleotides, the CDR3 is TGTGCCAGCAGCCCCCCTACCGGGACAGGGGACACCGGGGAGCTGTTTTTT. Its protein product is CASSPPTGTGDTGELFF.